The clone carrying this T cell receptor (beta chain) was observed at least ten times. Antigen specificity is unknown. The data were obtained in a study of T-cell reconstitution after alpha-beta-depleted transplantation in children. The CDR3 is 14 amino acids. V was clipped by 4 bases and J by 5 bases, with 11 bases between them. The TCRbeta library incorporated unique molecular identifiers. TCRdb analysed the PCR reads with MiXCR anew, one entry per CDR3 protein. The table includes 280,000 or so distinct CDR3 sequences, around a tenth detected once. Study-wide results and caveats: The origin of alpha-beta T cells about two months after transplant was reportedly several hundred expanded graft clones. Recipient T cells and thymic progenitors that survived were the source of the high TCRbeta diversity seen at day 60 in some patients.

Sample: peripheral blood, taken 180 days after TCRalphabeta/CD19-depleted stem cell transplant. The gene calls are TRBV12-3 or TRBV12-4 and TRBJ1-4; the D gene is possibly TRBD1 (5 bases). The clonotype comes from a male patient between 2 and 10 years old who had a stem cell transplant for chronic granulomatous disease, so the T cells may come from the graft donor. CDR3 protein: CASSSNYRNEKLFF. CDR3 sequence (DNA): TGTGCCAGCAGTTCGAACTACAGGAATGAAAAACTGTTTTTT.